This T cell receptor (beta chain) was recorded in a study of cytomegalovirus exposure and HLA in healthy donors. The wider study: An early data release held some 85 million unique TCRs from HLA-typed donors. Study outcomes and limitations: Upon later analysis, HLA-associated TCR beta chains proved more clonally expanded than other, equally common chains. Many donors shared some public TCRs, even though most TCR sequences were rare.

V was clipped by 3 bases and J by 2 bases; unmatched bases: 3. The CDR3 is 16 amino acids. CDR1 is PRHDT, CDR2 FYEKMQ, per germline (reference sequence). Primers included in the PCR were 60 Vbeta and 13 Jbeta primers. Generated by immunoSEQ multiplex PCR, the TCRdb table keeps only in-frame clones and is missing some. The table includes about 97,000 clones, approximately 82% detected once. Concerning this clone itself: Its antigen is undetermined.

V is TRBV13 and J is TRBJ1-6, with 8 bases that match TRBD1. The receptor comes from a man between 35 and 55 years old in good health and CMV-seronegative. The material sequenced was PBMCs. The CDR3 coding sequence is TGTGCCAGCAGCTTCACGACAGGGGCCTATAATTCACCCCTCCACTTT. It codes for CASSFTTGAYNSPLHF.